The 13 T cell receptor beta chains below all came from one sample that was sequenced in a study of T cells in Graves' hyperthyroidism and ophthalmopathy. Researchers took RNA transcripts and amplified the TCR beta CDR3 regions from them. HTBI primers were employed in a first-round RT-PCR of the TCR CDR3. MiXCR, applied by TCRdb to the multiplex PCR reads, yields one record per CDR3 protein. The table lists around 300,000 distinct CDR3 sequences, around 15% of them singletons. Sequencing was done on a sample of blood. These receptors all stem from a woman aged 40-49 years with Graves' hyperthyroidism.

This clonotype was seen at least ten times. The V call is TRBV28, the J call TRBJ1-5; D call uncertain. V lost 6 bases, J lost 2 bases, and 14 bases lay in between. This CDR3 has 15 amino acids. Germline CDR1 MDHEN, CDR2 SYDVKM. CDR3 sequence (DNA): TGTGCCAGCAGCACGGCTGGGATGCGCAATCAGCCCCAGCATTTT. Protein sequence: CASSTAGMRNQPQHF.

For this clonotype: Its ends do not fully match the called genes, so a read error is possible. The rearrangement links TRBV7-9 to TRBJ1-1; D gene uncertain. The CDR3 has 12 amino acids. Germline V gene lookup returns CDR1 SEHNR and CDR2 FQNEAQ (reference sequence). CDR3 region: CANSFGGTEAFF. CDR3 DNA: TGTGCCAACAGCTTTGGAGGCACTGAAGCTTTCTTT. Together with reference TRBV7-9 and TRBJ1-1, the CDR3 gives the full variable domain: DTGVSQNPRHKITKRGQNVTFRCDPISEHNRLYWYRQTLGQGPEFLTYFQNEAQLEKSRLLSDRFSAERPKGSFSTLEIQRTEQGDSAMYLCANSFGGTEAFFGQGTRLTVV.

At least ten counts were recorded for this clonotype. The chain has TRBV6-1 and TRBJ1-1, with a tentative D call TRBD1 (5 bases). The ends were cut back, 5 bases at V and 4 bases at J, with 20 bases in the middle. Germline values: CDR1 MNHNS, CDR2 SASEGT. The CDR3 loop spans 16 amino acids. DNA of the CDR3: TGTGCCAGCAGTTACCAGGGTTTAATTGGGAGCACTGAAGCTTTCTTT. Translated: CASSYQGLIGSTEAFF.

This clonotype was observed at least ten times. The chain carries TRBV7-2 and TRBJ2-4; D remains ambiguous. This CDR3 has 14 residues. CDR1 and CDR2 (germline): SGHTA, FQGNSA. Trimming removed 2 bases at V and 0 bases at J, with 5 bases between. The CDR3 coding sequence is TGTGCCAGCAGCTTAAATTTAGCCAAAAACATTCAGTACTTC. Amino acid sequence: CASSLNLAKNIQYF. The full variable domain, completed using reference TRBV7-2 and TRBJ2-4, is GAGVSQSPSNKVTEKGKDVELRCDPISGHTALYWYRQSLGQGLEFLIYFQGNSAPDKSGLPSDRFSAERTGGSVSTLTIQRTQQEDSAVYLCASSLNLAKNIQYFGAGTRLSVL.

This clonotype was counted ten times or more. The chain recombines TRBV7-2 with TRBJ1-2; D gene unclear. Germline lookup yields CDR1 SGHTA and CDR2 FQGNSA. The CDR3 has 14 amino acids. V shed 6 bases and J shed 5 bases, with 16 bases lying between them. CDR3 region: CASSVEPRGYGYTF. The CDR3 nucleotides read TGTGCCAGCAGTGTGGAGCCTCGAGGATATGGCTACACCTTC.

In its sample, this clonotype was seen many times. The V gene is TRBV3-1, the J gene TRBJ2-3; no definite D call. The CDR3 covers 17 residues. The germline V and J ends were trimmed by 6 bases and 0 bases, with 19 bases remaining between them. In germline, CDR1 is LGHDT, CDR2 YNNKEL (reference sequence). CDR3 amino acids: CASSRGGGGTSTDTQYF. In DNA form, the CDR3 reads TGTGCCAGCAGTCGAGGCGGTGGCGGCACGAGCACAGATACGCAGTATTTT.

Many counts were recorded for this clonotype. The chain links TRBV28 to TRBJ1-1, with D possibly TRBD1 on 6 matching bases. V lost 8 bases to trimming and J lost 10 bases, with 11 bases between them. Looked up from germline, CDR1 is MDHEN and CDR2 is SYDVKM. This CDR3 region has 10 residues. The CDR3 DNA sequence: TGTGCCAGCGGGGGCGGGGTAGCTTTCTTT. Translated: CASGGGVAFF.

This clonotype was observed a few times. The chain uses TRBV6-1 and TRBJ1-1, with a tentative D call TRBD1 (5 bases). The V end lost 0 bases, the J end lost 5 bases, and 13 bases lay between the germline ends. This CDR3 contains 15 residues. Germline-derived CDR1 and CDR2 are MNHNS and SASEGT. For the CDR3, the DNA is TGTGCCAGCAGTGAAGCGTCCGCAGGGCGGACTGAAGCTTTCTTT. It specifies CASSEASAGRTEAFF.

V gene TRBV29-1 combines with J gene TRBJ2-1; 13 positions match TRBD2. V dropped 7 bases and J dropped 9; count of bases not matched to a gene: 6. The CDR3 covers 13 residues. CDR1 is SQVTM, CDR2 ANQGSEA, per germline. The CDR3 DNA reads TGCAGCGGGAAACTAGCGGGAGGGTTTGAGCAGTTCTTC. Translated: CSGKLAGGFEQFF.

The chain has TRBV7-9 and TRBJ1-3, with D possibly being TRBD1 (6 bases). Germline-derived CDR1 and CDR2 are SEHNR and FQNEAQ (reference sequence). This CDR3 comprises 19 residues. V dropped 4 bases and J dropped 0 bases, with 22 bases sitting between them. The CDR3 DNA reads TGTGCCAGCAGCTCAATCAAAATGACAGGAAAGCTCTCTGGAAACACCATATATTTT. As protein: CASSSIKMTGKLSGNTIYF. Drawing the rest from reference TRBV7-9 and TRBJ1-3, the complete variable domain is DTGVSQNPRHKITKRGQNVTFRCDPISEHNRLYWYRQTLGQGPEFLTYFQNEAQLEKSRLLSDRFSAERPKGSFSTLEIQRTEQGDSAMYLCASSSIKMTGKLSGNTIYFGEGSWLTVV.

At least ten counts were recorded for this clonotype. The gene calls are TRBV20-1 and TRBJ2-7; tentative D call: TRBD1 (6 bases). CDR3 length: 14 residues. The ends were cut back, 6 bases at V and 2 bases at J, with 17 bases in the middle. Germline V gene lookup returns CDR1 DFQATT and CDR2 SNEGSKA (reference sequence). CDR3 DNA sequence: TGCAGTGCACCTAGCCACAGGGAACCCTACGAGCAGTACTTC. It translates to CSAPSHREPYEQYF.

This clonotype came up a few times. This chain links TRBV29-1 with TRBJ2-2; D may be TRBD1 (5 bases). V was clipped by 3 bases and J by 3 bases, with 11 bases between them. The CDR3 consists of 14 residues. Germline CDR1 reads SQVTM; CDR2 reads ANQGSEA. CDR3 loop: CSVESQVDTGELFF. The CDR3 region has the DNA TGCAGCGTTGAGTCACAGGTAGACACCGGGGAGCTGTTTTTT.

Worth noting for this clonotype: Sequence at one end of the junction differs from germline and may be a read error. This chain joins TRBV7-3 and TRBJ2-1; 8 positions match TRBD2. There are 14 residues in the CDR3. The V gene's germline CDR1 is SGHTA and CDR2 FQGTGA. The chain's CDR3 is CASSLGLAVDERFF. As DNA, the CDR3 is TGTGCTAGCAGCTTAGGACTAGCTGTGGATGAGCGGTTCTTC.